This entry lists 20 T cell receptor beta chains sequenced from one sample in a study of cytomegalovirus exposure and HLA in healthy donors. Primers: 60 Vbeta forward and 13 Jbeta reverse. Method: immunoSEQ multiplex PCR; TCRdb's copy keeps in-frame clones and lacks some. The sample shows more than 65,000 clones, 60% to 80% of them seen only once. The sequenced sample was PBMCs. The source of these receptors is a middle-aged woman in good health and CMV-seropositive.

The chain links TRBV28 to TRBJ2-1, with D tentatively TRBD2 (6 bases). CDR3 length equals 15 residues. CDR1 is MDHEN, CDR2 SYDVKM, per germline. Trimming removed 7 bases at V and 0 bases at J, with 13 bases between. CDR3 loop: CASTERVSSYNEQFF. The CDR3, as DNA: TGTGCCAGCACGGAGCGGGTCAGCTCCTACAATGAGCAGTTCTTC.

J is TRBJ2-5 and V is TRBV5-1, with TRBD2 matching over 7 bases. This CDR3 is built from 14 residues. Trimming cost V 4 bases and J 1 base; bases outside gene matches: 4. Germline V gives CDR1 SGHRS, CDR2 YFSETQ. The CDR3 here is CASSRAGIQETQYF. Here the CDR3 DNA reads TGCGCCAGCAGCCGAGCGGGAATCCAAGAGACCCAGTACTTC.

This clone occurred once. The chain uses TRBV30 and TRBJ2-1, with TRBD2 matching 9 bases. V was clipped by 4 bases and J by 5 bases; unmatched bases: 12. Germline lookup yields CDR1 GTSNPN and CDR2 SVGIG (reference sequence). The CDR3 loop spans 16 amino acids. Written as DNA, the CDR3 is TGTGCCTGGACCCCACCGGCTTGGACTAGCGACAATGAGCAGTTCTTC. It yields the protein CAWTPPAWTSDNEQFF. The full variable domain, in which reference TRBV30 and TRBJ2-1 provide the parts outside the CDR3, is SQTIHQWPATLVQPVGSPLSLECTVEGTSNPNLYWYRQAAGRGLQLLFYSVGIGQISSEVPQNLSASRPQDRQFILSSKKLLLSDSGFYLCAWTPPAWTSDNEQFFGPGTRLTVL.

This clone was picked up many times. V usage is TRBV7-6 and J usage is TRBJ1-4; 7 nucleotides agree with TRBD1. This CDR3 has 14 residues. V gave up 4 bases and J gave up 5 bases; unmatched junction bases: 4. Germline values: CDR1 SGHVS, CDR2 FNYEAQ. As DNA, the CDR3 is TGTGCCAGCAGCTCGGGACAGATAAATGAAAAACTGTTTTTT. Amino acids: CASSSGQINEKLFF.

This chain connects TRBV29-1 to TRBJ2-3, with D tentatively TRBD1 (5 bases). This CDR3 comprises 12 residues. Trimming shortened V by 7 bases and J by 3 bases, and 11 bases separated the two germline ends. Germline V CDR1 and CDR2: SQVTM, ANQGSEA. CDR3 bases: TGCAGCGCAGGCCGGACAACAGATACGCAGTATTTT. Translation gives CSAGRTTDTQYF.

The rearrangement links TRBV9 to TRBJ2-3; 12 bases align to TRBD1. The junction had 14 bases not matched to a gene; V was cut back by 7 bases and J by 2 bases. Germline V gives CDR1 SGDLS, CDR2 YYNGEE. This CDR3 region has 18 residues. The DNA of the CDR3 is TGTGCCAGCGAAATGGGACAGGGGGCGCTGAATTACACAGATACGCAGTATTTT. Its protein is CASEMGQGALNYTDTQYF.

The chain has TRBV10-2 and TRBJ2-2; TRBD1 aligns across 7 bases. CDR3 length equals 15 residues. V shed 6 bases and J 0 bases; nucleotides not matched to a gene: 4. The germline CDR1 and CDR2 sequences are WSHSY and SAAADI. The CDR3 region is CASRETGTNTGELFF. In nucleotides, the CDR3 is TGCGCCAGCAGAGAGACAGGGACGAACACCGGGGAGCTGTTTTTT.

CDR3 sequence: CASSYPTGFGYTF. CDR3 in DNA: TGTGCCAGCAGTTACCCGACAGGTTTTGGCTACACCTTC. The J gene is TRBJ1-2, the V gene TRBV6-5, with D perhaps matching TRBD1 (6 bases). V was shortened by 2 bases and J by 7 bases, with 11 bases between the two germline ends. This CDR3 has 13 residues. Germline values: CDR1 MNHEY, CDR2 SVGAGI.

CDR3 amino acids: CATSRETVLNTEAFF. The DNA of the CDR3 is TGTGCCACCAGCAGAGAAACAGTGTTGAACACTGAAGCTTTCTTT. The chain joins TRBV15 to TRBJ1-1; D gene uncertain. Germline loops: CDR1 LNHNV, CDR2 YYDKDF (reference sequence). This CDR3 is built from 15 residues. Trimming removed 0 bases from V and 0 bases from J, with 8 bases in between.

This rearrangement joins TRBV6-1 to TRBJ1-6, with D possibly TRBD1 on 5 matching bases. The ends were cut back, 5 bases at V and 2 bases at J, with 10 bases in the middle. Germline V lookup: CDR1 MNHNS, CDR2 SASEGT. The CDR3 runs to 15 residues. The DNA for the CDR3 is TGTGCCAGCAGTCTAGGGGATCCCTATAATTCACCCCTCCACTTT. It is translated as CASSLGDPYNSPLHF.

The chain employs TRBV28 and TRBJ2-7; 8 bases fit TRBD1. CDR1 and CDR2 (germline): MDHEN, SYDVKM. This CDR3 contains 15 residues. Losses at the gene ends were 5 bases for V and 1 base for J; bases not matched to a gene: 7. CDR3 in amino acids: CASSPPGGWSYEQYF. CDR3 sequence (DNA): TGTGCCAGCAGTCCTCCAGGGGGCTGGTCCTACGAGCAGTACTTC.

This chain uses TRBV7-9 with TRBJ1-1; 7 nucleotides align to TRBD1. Per the germline V gene, CDR1 is SEHNR and CDR2 is FQNEAQ (reference sequence). The junction had 25 bases not matched to a gene; V was cut back by 7 bases and J by 11 bases. The CDR3 is made up of 17 amino acids. CDR3 in DNA: TGTGCCAGCACAAGCTTAGGTAGCGGACAGGCTCTCGGTGGCGCTTTCTTT. Translating gives CASTSLGSGQALGGAFF.

In DNA form, the CDR3 reads TGTGCCAGCATCGGTAGCGGGAGATCCCACGAGCAGTACTTC. Its protein is CASIGSGRSHEQYF. The rearrangement uses TRBV28 and TRBJ2-7, with 9 bases that match TRBD2. The CDR3 spans 14 residues. Looked up from germline, CDR1 is MDHEN and CDR2 is SYDVKM. V shed 7 bases and J 5 bases; nucleotides not matched to a gene: 9.

Only a few counts were recorded for this clone. V gene TRBV6-4 combines with J gene TRBJ1-1; 7 bases match TRBD1. This CDR3 is 14 amino acids long. V lost 7 bases and J lost 1; bases outside the gene matches: 6. Germline CDR1 is MRHNA and CDR2 is SNTAGT. The CDR3 region is CASKTGPGNTEAFF. CDR3 nucleotide sequence: TGTGCCAGCAAGACAGGGCCAGGGAACACTGAAGCTTTCTTT.

The chain links TRBV25-1 to TRBJ2-1, with D possibly matching TRBD2 (5 bases). Germline CDR1 reads MGHDK; CDR2 reads SYGVNS. V was cut by 1 base and J by 8 bases, with 9 bases left in between. This CDR3 is 13 amino acids long. Here the CDR3 reads CASSELSGHEQFF. The CDR3 bases are TGTGCCAGCAGTGAATTGAGCGGTCATGAGCAGTTCTTC.

J is TRBJ2-3 and V is TRBV7-6; 8 nucleotides align to TRBD2. The CDR3 runs to 19 residues. The V gene's germline CDR1 is SGHVS and CDR2 FNYEAQ. The V segment lost 5 bases and the J segment 6 bases; nucleotides outside the gene matches: 22. This CDR3 reads CASSPRTASGRNRMDTQYF. The CDR3 region has the DNA TGTGCCAGCAGCCCCCGGACGGCAAGCGGGAGAAACCGCATGGATACGCAGTATTTT.

The CDR3 here is CASSLVGTGYEKLFF. The CDR3 DNA follows: TGCGCCAGCAGCTTGGTGGGGACAGGGTATGAAAAACTGTTTTTT. V is TRBV5-1 and J is TRBJ1-4, with 9 bases identical to TRBD1. The CDR3 has 15 amino acids. Trimming took 0 bases from V and 6 from J; bases not matched to a gene: 3. Germline CDR1 reads SGHRS; CDR2 reads YFSETQ. The entire variable domain, with the rest obtained from reference TRBV5-1 and TRBJ1-4, is as follows: KAGVTQTPRYLIKTRGQQVTLSCSPISGHRSVSWYQQTPGQGLQFLFEYFSETQRNKGNFPGRFSGRQFSNSRSEMNVSTLELGDSALYLCASSLVGTGYEKLFFGSGTQLSVL.

The V call is TRBV30, the J call TRBJ1-4; D may be TRBD1 (6 bases). CDR3 size: 16 residues. V dropped 2 bases and J dropped 0 bases, with 13 bases sitting between them. CDR1 and CDR2 from the germline V gene are GTSNPN and SVGIG (reference sequence). In DNA form, the CDR3 reads TGTGCCTGGAGTACGACAGGATTTGCAACTAATGAAAAACTGTTTTTT. Its translation: CAWSTTGFATNEKLFF.

The chain links TRBV7-6 to TRBJ2-5, with 9 bases matching TRBD2. The CDR3 consists of 15 residues. Losses at the gene ends were 5 bases for V and 5 bases for J; bases not matched to a gene: 9. The germline gives CDR1 SGHVS, CDR2 FNYEAQ. For the CDR3, the DNA is TGTGCCAGCAGCCCAAGGACTAGCGAGTGGGAGACCCAGTACTTC. It yields the protein CASSPRTSEWETQYF.

V gene TRBV5-1 combines with J gene TRBJ1-5; D gene unclear. Germline-derived CDR1 and CDR2 are SGHRS and YFSETQ. V was trimmed by 4 bases and J by 3 bases, leaving 14 bases between them. The CDR3 loop spans 15 amino acids. CDR3 sequence (DNA): TGCGCCAGCAGCCCCGGAGGAAGCGTCAATCAGCCCCAGCATTTT. Residues: CASSPGGSVNQPQHF.